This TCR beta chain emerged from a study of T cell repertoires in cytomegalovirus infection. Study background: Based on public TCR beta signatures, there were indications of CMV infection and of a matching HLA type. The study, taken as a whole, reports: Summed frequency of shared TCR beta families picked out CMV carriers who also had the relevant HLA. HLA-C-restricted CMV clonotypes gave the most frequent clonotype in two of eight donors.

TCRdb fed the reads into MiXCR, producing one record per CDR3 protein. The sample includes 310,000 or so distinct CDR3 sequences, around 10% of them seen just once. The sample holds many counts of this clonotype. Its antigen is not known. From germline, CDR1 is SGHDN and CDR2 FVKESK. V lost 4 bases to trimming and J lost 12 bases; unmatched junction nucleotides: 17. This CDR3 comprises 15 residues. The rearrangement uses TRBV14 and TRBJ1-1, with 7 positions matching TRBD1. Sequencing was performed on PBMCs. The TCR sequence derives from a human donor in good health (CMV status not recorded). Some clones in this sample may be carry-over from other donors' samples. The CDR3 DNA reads TGTGCCAGCAGCCTACAGGGGACTCCAACGGAGGAGCCTTTCTTT. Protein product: CASSLQGTPTEEPFF.